These 32 T cell receptor beta chains came from one sample sequenced in a study of blood T cells in healthy people across ages. Primers used in a second PCR of about 7 to 12 cycles were a sample-barcoded 5' primer and a J-beta primer mix. TCRdb used MiXCR to reprocess the 5' RACE reads, holding one entry per CDR3 protein. The sample lists more than 700,000 distinct CDR3 sequences, 35% to 60% occurring once. The material sequenced was blood. The receptors originated from a man older than 75 in good health.

CDR3 in amino acids: CASRPGMGSGSLWTDTQYF. The CDR3 DNA reads TGTGCCAGCAGACCCGGTATGGGCAGCGGGAGTTTGTGGACAGATACGCAGTATTTT. This sequence joins TRBV7-3 and TRBJ2-3; 8 nucleotides align to TRBD2. Germline CDR1 SGHTA, CDR2 FQGTGA. The CDR3 is 19 residues long. V lost 6 bases to trimming and J lost 3 bases; unmatched junction nucleotides: 20.

There are many counts of this clonotype. V and J are TRBV12-3 or TRBV12-4 and TRBJ2-3; 10 bases map to TRBD1. J was trimmed by 5 bases and V by 4 bases; bases with no gene match: 12. There are 17 residues in the CDR3. In DNA form, the CDR3 reads TGTGCCAGCAGTTCTAGAGCGACAGGGGGCCCACGAGATACGCAGTATTTT. This gives the protein CASSSRATGGPRDTQYF.

Comment on this clonotype: One end of the junction fails to match germline, which may point to a read error. J is TRBJ2-3 and V is TRBV20-1; 10 bases line up with TRBD1. Per the germline V gene, CDR1 is DFQATT and CDR2 is SNEGSKA (reference sequence). The CDR3 sequence is 15 residues long. The CDR3 loop reads CSASVRDRGTDTQYF. The CDR3 DNA reads TGCAGTGCTAGTGTTCGGGACAGGGGTACAGATACACAGTATTTT.

This clonotype was picked up a small number of times. The chain is built from TRBV7-2 and TRBJ2-7; 16 bases line up with TRBD2. Germline V lookup: CDR1 SGHTA, CDR2 FQGNSA. This CDR3 comprises 15 residues. V dropped 6 bases and J dropped 10; count of bases not matched to a gene: 9. DNA for the CDR3: TGTGCCAGCAGGCCGGGACTAGCGGGAGGGCCTGTACAGTACTTC. Its translation: CASRPGLAGGPVQYF.

This chain joins TRBV15 and TRBJ2-5; 8 positions agree with TRBD1. The J call may be faulty, since TRBJ2-7 better matches the DNA end. The CDR3 length is 16 residues. CDR1 is LNHNV, CDR2 YYDKDF, per germline (reference sequence). CDR3 region: CATSRSGTGETYEQYF. The CDR3 nucleotides read TGTGCCACCAGCAGATCCGGGACAGGCGAAACCTACGAGCAGTACTTC.

The chain recombines TRBV10-3 with TRBJ2-1; D possibly matches TRBD1 or TRBD2 (6 bases each). CDR3 length: 12 residues. The germline V gene encodes CDR1 ENHRY and CDR2 SYGVKD. The V end lost 8 bases, the J end lost 7 bases, and 12 bases lay between the germline ends. This chain's CDR3 is CAISGAVNEQFF. CDR3 coding DNA: TGTGCCATCTCGGGGGCAGTTAATGAGCAGTTCTTC.

V usage is TRBV7-7 and J usage is TRBJ2-7; 9 bases map to TRBD1. J lost 7 bases, V lost 3 bases, and 10 bases had no gene match. This CDR3 has 15 amino acids. Germline CDR1 is SSHAT and CDR2 is FNYEAQ (reference sequence). The CDR3 DNA reads as TGTGCCAGCAGCTTGACCGGGACAGGGTTCGATGAGCAGTACTTC. Translating it yields CASSLTGTGFDEQYF.

This clonotype was observed at least ten times. The V and J genes are TRBV29-1 and TRBJ2-5; D gene uncertain. The CDR3 extends over 11 amino acids. V lost 2 bases and J lost 3, with 4 bases in between. Germline lookup yields CDR1 SQVTM and CDR2 ANQGSEA. In DNA, the CDR3 is TGCAGCGTTGAAAGGGAAGAGACCCAGTACTTC. Its translation is CSVEREETQYF.

This clonotype has just a few counts. The V call is TRBV5-1, the J call TRBJ2-1; 10 bases are a match to TRBD1. V shed 3 bases and J 0 bases; nucleotides not matched to a gene: 12. CDR1 is SGHRS and CDR2 is YFSETQ in the germline V gene. The CDR3 totals 19 residues. The CDR3 loop reads CASSSPGQGTASSYNEQFF. In nucleotides, the CDR3 is TGCGCCAGCAGCTCTCCGGGACAGGGGACTGCGAGCTCCTACAATGAGCAGTTCTTC. Using reference TRBV5-1 and TRBJ2-1 for the parts outside the CDR3, the full variable domain is KAGVTQTPRYLIKTRGQQVTLSCSPISGHRSVSWYQQTPGQGLQFLFEYFSETQRNKGNFPGRFSGRQFSNSRSEMNVSTLELGDSALYLCASSSPGQGTASSYNEQFFGPGTRLTVL.

This chain connects TRBV11-2 to TRBJ2-7; 8 bases align to TRBD2. The tail of the sequence fits TRBJ2-4 better, so the J call may be wrong. The CDR3 length is 15 residues. Germline V CDR1 and CDR2: SGHAT, FQNNGV. The chain's CDR3 is CASSLGTSGGDIQYF. Here the CDR3 DNA reads TGTGCCAGCAGCTTAGGTACTAGCGGTGGAGACATTCAGTACTTC.

The chain employs TRBV7-2 and TRBJ2-1; D possibly corresponds to TRBD1 (6 bases). The V gene's germline CDR1 is SGHTA and CDR2 FQGNSA. The CDR3 covers 15 residues. Trimming shortened V by 1 base and J by 11 bases, and 18 bases separated the two germline ends. The CDR3 DNA reads TGTGCCAGCAGCTTAGTTTTTGGGGGCGACGGGAAGCAGTTCTTC. Protein: CASSLVFGGDGKQFF.

The V and J genes are TRBV14 and TRBJ2-5, with 8 bases matching TRBD1. V lost 2 bases to trimming and J lost 5 bases; unmatched junction nucleotides: 4. This CDR3 contains 14 residues. Germline CDR1 and CDR2: SGHDN and FVKESK. The CDR3 region has the DNA TGTGCCAGCAGCCAACAGGACAGGGTGGAGACCCAGTACTTC. Protein sequence: CASSQQDRVETQYF. The full variable domain, in which reference TRBV14 and TRBJ2-5 provide the parts outside the CDR3, is EAGVTQFPSHSVIEKGQTVTLRCDPISGHDNLYWYRRVMGKEIKFLLHFVKESKQDESGMPNNRFLAERTGGTYSTLKVQPAELEDSGVYFCASSQQDRVETQYFGPGTRLLVL.

The genes are TRBV20-1 and TRBJ1-2; 10 bases match TRBD1. The CDR3 spans 14 residues. The germline gives CDR1 DFQATT, CDR2 SNEGSKA (reference sequence). V gave up 6 bases and J gave up 4 bases; unmatched junction bases: 8. CDR3 protein: CSALGQGGFYGYTF. The CDR3 DNA reads TGCAGTGCCCTCGGACAGGGGGGGTTCTATGGCTACACCTTC.

This clonotype appeared a few times. The gene calls are TRBV7-9 and TRBJ2-7; D is perhaps TRBD1 (6 bases). Germline CDR1 and CDR2: SEHNR and FQNEAQ (reference sequence). The CDR3 covers 15 residues. Trimming shortened V by 4 bases and J by 2 bases, and 15 bases separated the two germline ends. The CDR3 region is CASSSTTGAAYEQYF. The DNA of the CDR3 is TGTGCCAGCAGCTCGACGACAGGCGCGGCCTACGAGCAGTACTTC. The whole variable domain, remainder taken from reference TRBV7-9 and TRBJ2-7, is DTGVSQNPRHKITKRGQNVTFRCDPISEHNRLYWYRQTLGQGPEFLTYFQNEAQLEKSRLLSDRFSAERPKGSFSTLEIQRTEQGDSAMYLCASSSTTGAAYEQYFGPGTRLTVT.

The chain combines TRBV9 with TRBJ2-1, with D hard to call. Germline CDR1 is SGDLS and CDR2 is YYNGEE. The V end lost 3 bases, the J end lost 0 bases, and 13 bases lay between the germline ends. CDR3 length: 16 residues. The CDR3 DNA reads TGTGCCAGCAGCGGTCGCGCGGCAGCCTCCTACAATGAGCAGTTCTTC. This encodes CASSGRAAASYNEQFF. Together with reference TRBV9 and TRBJ2-1, the CDR3 gives the full variable domain: DSGVTQTPKHLITATGQRVTLRCSPRSGDLSVYWYQQSLDQGLQFLIQYYNGEERAKGNILERFSAQQFPDLHSELNLSSLELGDSALYFCASSGRAAASYNEQFFGPGTRLTVL.

This clonotype appeared a few times. This chain links TRBV11-2 with TRBJ2-1; 11 bases map to TRBD2. After removal of 0 bases from V and 2 bases from J, the junction contained 3 bases not matched to a gene. From germline, CDR1 is SGHAT and CDR2 FQNNGV. This CDR3 is built from 17 residues. The CDR3, as DNA: TGTGCCAGCAGCTTAGAGCTAGCGGGAGGAACCTACAATGAGCAGTTCTTC. Residues: CASSLELAGGTYNEQFF. The full variable domain, its missing parts supplied by reference TRBV11-2 and TRBJ2-1, is EAGVAQSPRYKIIEKRQSVAFWCNPISGHATLYWYQQILGQGPKLLIQFQNNGVVDDSQLPKDRFSAERLKGVDSTLKIQPAKLEDSAVYLCASSLELAGGTYNEQFFGPGTRLTVL.

The gene calls are TRBV11-3 and TRBJ2-7, with 7 bases aligning to TRBD1. The V and J ends lost 3 bases and 5 bases, in that order; junction bases with no gene match: 10. The CDR3 is made up of 15 amino acids. CDR1 SGHNT and CDR2 YENEEA come from the germline V gene. The CDR3 region is CASSFGRYRGDEQYF. The DNA of the CDR3 is TGTGCCAGCAGCTTTGGCCGGTACAGGGGCGACGAGCAGTACTTC.

This clonotype was seen a handful of times. This chain joins TRBV28 and TRBJ1-4; D is unclear. Germline V gives CDR1 MDHEN, CDR2 SYDVKM. The CDR3 runs to 15 residues. The V end lost 6 bases, the J end lost 0 bases, and 11 bases lay between the germline ends. CDR3 sequence reads: CASRPWSATNEKLFF. CDR3 bases: TGTGCCAGCAGGCCCTGGTCGGCAACTAATGAAAAACTGTTTTTT.

The chain joins TRBV29-1 to TRBJ2-2, with D possibly being TRBD1 (5 bases). Germline V CDR1 and CDR2: SQVTM, ANQGSEA. The V and J ends lost 4 bases and 7 bases respectively, with 13 bases between them. This CDR3 contains 13 residues. The CDR3 sequence is CSVAGRVDGELFF. The CDR3 nucleotides read TGCAGCGTTGCGGGCAGGGTGGACGGGGAGCTGTTTTTT.

This chain links TRBV4-3 with TRBJ2-4; 11 bases fit TRBD2. Germline lookup yields CDR1 LGHNA and CDR2 YSLEER. J lost 0 bases, V lost 6 bases, and 13 bases had no gene match. The CDR3 is 19 amino acids. CDR3 in amino acids: CASSPRLAGSVQAKNIQYF. DNA of the CDR3: TGCGCCAGCAGTCCACGACTAGCGGGATCGGTTCAAGCCAAAAACATTCAGTACTTC.

This clonotype was seen at least ten times. The V gene is TRBV20-1, the J gene TRBJ2-1; TRBD2 aligns across 8 bases. This CDR3 contains 14 residues. Germline loops: CDR1 DFQATT, CDR2 SNEGSKA (reference sequence). V lost 6 bases, J lost 6 bases, and 10 bases stayed unmatched. CDR3 loop: CSAPDGRGSNEQFF. CDR3 nucleotides: TGCAGTGCCCCGGACGGGAGGGGATCCAATGAGCAGTTCTTC.

This clonotype was observed once. Compared with germline, one end of the junction differs, possibly owing to a read error. This chain joins TRBV5-1 and TRBJ2-5; 9 nucleotides align to TRBD1. The CDR3 spans 12 residues. Germline assignment: CDR1 SGHRS and CDR2 YFSETQ. The CDR3 coding sequence is TGCGTCAGCAGCTTGACAGGGGGGGCCCAGTACTTC. It specifies CVSSLTGGAQYF.

This clonotype was observed many times. The chain recombines TRBV2 with TRBJ2-7, with 7 positions matching TRBD1. This CDR3 spans 15 amino acids. Germline lookup yields CDR1 SNHLY and CDR2 FYNNEI. The junction had 9 bases not matched to a gene; V was cut back by 4 bases and J by 3 bases. The DNA for the CDR3 is TGTGCCAGCAGTGTGTTGCCGGGACAGAACTACGAGCAGTACTTC. Protein sequence: CASSVLPGQNYEQYF.

The CDR3 DNA is TGTGCCAGCAGCTTTTCGGGTTCACCCCTCCACTTT. The encoded protein is CASSFSGSPLHF. The chain has TRBV7-9 and TRBJ1-6; D remains unclear. Germline V gene sequence: CDR1 SEHNR, CDR2 FQNEAQ (reference sequence). This CDR3 is built from 12 residues. V shed 3 bases and J shed 9 bases, with 6 bases lying between them.

V gene TRBV19 combines with J gene TRBJ2-1, with D perhaps matching TRBD1 (6 bases). The CDR3 is made up of 15 amino acids. Trimming removed 6 bases from V and 4 bases from J, with 16 bases in between. Per the germline V gene, CDR1 is LNHDA and CDR2 is SQIVND (reference sequence). The CDR3 loop reads CASRPDGQTYNEQFF. CDR3 DNA sequence: TGTGCCAGTAGGCCCGACGGACAGACTTACAATGAGCAGTTCTTC.

The chain combines TRBV20-1 with TRBJ2-7; the match to TRBD2 covers 12 bases. V dropped 5 bases and J dropped 4; count of bases not matched to a gene: 6. Germline-derived CDR1 and CDR2 are DFQATT and SNEGSKA (reference sequence). The CDR3 totals 14 residues. The CDR3 loop reads CSAERTSGTYEQYF. The CDR3 DNA reads as TGCAGTGCTGAAAGGACTAGCGGGACTTACGAGCAGTACTTC.

As regards this clonotype: A much larger clone is a single base away; this may be a read error. The J gene is TRBJ2-5, the V gene TRBV27; D is ambiguous. The V end was cut by 5 bases, the J end by 11 bases, with 18 bases between. The CDR3 loop spans 13 amino acids. Germline V gene lookup returns CDR1 MNHEY and CDR2 SMNVEV (reference sequence). The CDR3 is CASSPLTKNEQYF. DNA for the CDR3: TGTGCCAGCAGTCCGCTAACAAAGAATGAGCAGTACTTC.

This chain joins TRBV3-1 and TRBJ2-2; the match to TRBD1 covers 9 bases. The CDR3 length is 17 residues. Germline trimming cut 3 bases from V and 6 bases from J; bases unmatched to any gene: 11. Germline CDR1 and CDR2: LGHDT and YNNKEL (reference sequence). The CDR3 coding sequence is TGTGCCAGCAGCCACATAAGGACAGGGGCCTTTTCCGGGGAGCTGTTTTTT. Translation gives CASSHIRTGAFSGELFF.

V and J are TRBV20-1 and TRBJ2-1, with 8 bases that match TRBD2. The CDR3 extends over 14 amino acids. V shed 3 bases and J 5 bases; nucleotides not matched to a gene: 6. The germline V gene has CDR1 DFQATT and CDR2 SNEGSKA (reference sequence). CDR3 loop: CSASPAGAHNEQFF. The CDR3 nucleotides read TGCAGTGCTAGCCCAGCGGGAGCTCACAATGAGCAGTTCTTC.

This clonotype occurred many times. The chain carries TRBV24-1 and TRBJ2-1; weak D call: TRBD1 (5 bases). The germline gives CDR1 KGHDR, CDR2 SFDVKD. With 4 bases removed from V and 5 bases from J, the gap between germline ends came to 17 bases. The CDR3 covers 16 residues. CDR3 protein: CATSENRRPGDNEQFF. In nucleotides, the CDR3 is TGTGCCACCAGTGAAAACAGGAGACCTGGAGACAATGAGCAGTTCTTC.

J is TRBJ2-3 and V is TRBV5-1; TRBD2 matches 13 bases. Germline V gene data show CDR1 as SGHRS and CDR2 as YFSETQ. CDR3 size: 21 residues. Trimming took 4 bases from V and 0 from J; bases not matched to a gene: 17. The CDR3 reads CASSKKPWTSGSHESTDTQYF. The CDR3 DNA follows: TGCGCCAGCAGCAAAAAGCCCTGGACTAGCGGGAGTCATGAAAGCACAGATACGCAGTATTTT.

The CDR3 is CASSQGGRALDTQYF. The CDR3, as DNA: TGTGCCAGCAGCCAAGGAGGCAGAGCTTTGGATACGCAGTATTTT. This chain connects TRBV3-1 to TRBJ2-3; the D is unclear. The CDR3 has 15 residues. Trimming cost V 1 base and J 6 bases, with 14 bases left between them. Germline V gene sequence: CDR1 LGHDT, CDR2 YNNKEL (reference sequence).